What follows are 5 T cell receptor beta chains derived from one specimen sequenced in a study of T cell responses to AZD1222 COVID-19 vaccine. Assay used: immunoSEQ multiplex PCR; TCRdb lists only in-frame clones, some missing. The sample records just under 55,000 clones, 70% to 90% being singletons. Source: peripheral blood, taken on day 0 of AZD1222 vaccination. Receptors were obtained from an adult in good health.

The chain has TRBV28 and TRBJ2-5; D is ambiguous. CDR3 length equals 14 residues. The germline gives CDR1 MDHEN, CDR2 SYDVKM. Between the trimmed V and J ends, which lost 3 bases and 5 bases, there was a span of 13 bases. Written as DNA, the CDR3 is TGTGCCAGCAGTTTCCGGACGGTTAGCGAGACCCAGTACTTC. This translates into CASSFRTVSETQYF.

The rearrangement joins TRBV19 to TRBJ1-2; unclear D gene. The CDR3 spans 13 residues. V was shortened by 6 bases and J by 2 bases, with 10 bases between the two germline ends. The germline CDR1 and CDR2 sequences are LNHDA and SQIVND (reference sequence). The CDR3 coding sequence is TGTGCCAGTAGACCGACGGCCAACTATGGCTACACCTTC. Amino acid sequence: CASRPTANYGYTF.

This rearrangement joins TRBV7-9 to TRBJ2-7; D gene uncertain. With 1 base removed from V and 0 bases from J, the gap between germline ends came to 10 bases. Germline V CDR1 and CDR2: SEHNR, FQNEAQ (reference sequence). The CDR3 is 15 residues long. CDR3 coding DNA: TGTGCCAGCAGCTTAGGTGACTTGCCCTCCTACGAGCAGTACTTC. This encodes CASSLGDLPSYEQYF.

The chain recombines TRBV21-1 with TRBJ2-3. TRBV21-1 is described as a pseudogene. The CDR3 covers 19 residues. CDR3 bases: TGTGCCAGCAGCACTCTCGGGACGTCCATCGTACCTAGCACAGATACGCAGTATTTT. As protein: CASSTLGTSIVPSTDTQYF.

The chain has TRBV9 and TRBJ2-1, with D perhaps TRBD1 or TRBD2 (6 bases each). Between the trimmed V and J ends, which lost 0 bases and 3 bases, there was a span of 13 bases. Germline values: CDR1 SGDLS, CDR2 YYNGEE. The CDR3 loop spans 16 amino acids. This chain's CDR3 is CASSVATRGHYNEQFF. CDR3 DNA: TGTGCCAGCAGCGTAGCTACGCGGGGACACTACAATGAGCAGTTCTTC.